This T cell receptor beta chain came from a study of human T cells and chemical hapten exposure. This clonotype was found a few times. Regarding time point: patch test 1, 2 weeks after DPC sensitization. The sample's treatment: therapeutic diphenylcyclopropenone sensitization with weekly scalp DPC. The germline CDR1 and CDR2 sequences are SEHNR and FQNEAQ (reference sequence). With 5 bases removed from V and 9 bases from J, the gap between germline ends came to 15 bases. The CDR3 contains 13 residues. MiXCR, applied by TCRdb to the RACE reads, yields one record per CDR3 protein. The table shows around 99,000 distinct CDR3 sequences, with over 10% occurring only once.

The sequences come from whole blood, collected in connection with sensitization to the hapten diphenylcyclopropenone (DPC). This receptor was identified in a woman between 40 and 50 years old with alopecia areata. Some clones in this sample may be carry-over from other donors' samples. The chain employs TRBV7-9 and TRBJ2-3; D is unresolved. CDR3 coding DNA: TGTGCCAGCAGCACCAGTCCCCGTATCACGCAGTATTTT. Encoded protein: CASSTSPRITQYF.